The T cell receptor (beta chain) under discussion was sequenced for a study of memory CD4+ T cells and cytomegalovirus serostatus. Study conclusions and caveats: Repertoires predicted CMV serostatus with median bootstrapped AUC of around 0.96.

The sort gate was single viable CD3+CD4+CD8-CD45RO+ cells for memory CD4+ T cells. Serostatus was set by detecting CMV pp150, pp28, p38, p52 IgG. Germline CDR1 and CDR2: SGHTA and FQGNSA. There are 12 residues in the CDR3. With 5 bases removed from V and 5 bases from J, the gap between germline ends came to 8 bases. The table came from immunoSEQ multiplex PCR; TCRdb's copy has only in-frame clones and leaves some out. The sample carries 61,000 or so clones, around 81% recorded once. This clone was seen a few times. The target antigen is unknown. The chain combines TRBV7-2 with TRBJ2-3; D uncertain. Sequenced material: memory CD4+ T cells from blood. This clonotype was obtained from an adult in good health and CMV-seronegative. Some clones in this sample may be carry-over from other donors' samples. CDR3 sequence reads: CASSVVGDTQYF. CDR3 nucleotide sequence: TGTGCCAGCAGCGTAGTGGGAGATACGCAGTATTTT. Combining the CDR3 with reference TRBV7-2 and TRBJ2-3 gives the whole variable domain GAGVSQSPSNKVTEKGKDVELRCDPISGHTALYWYRQSLGQGLEFLIYFQGNSAPDKSGLPSDRFSAERTGGSVSTLTIQRTQQEDSAVYLCASSVVGDTQYFGPGTRLTVL.